This T cell receptor (beta chain) was sequenced for a study of blood T cells in healthy people across ages. A second about 7 to 11 cycle PCR used barcoded and J-beta primers. TCRdb reprocessed the 5' RACE reads with MiXCR, giving one entry per CDR3 protein. The sample holds about 1.6 million distinct CDR3 sequences, approximately 32% seen once. The CDR3 runs 15 residues. The germline CDR1 and CDR2 sequences are MNHEY and SVGEGT. Trimming took 4 bases from V and 3 from J; bases not matched to a gene: 8. The sequence derives from a woman in her twenties or thirties in good health. The sequencing input was blood. The chain carries TRBV6-2 or TRBV6-3 and TRBJ2-7; 8 nucleotides line up with TRBD1. The DNA of the CDR3 is TGTGCCAGCAGTTCAGAGACAGGGGACATCTACGAGCAGTACTTC. It codes for CASSSETGDIYEQYF.